This T cell receptor beta chain emerged from a study of blood T cell repertoires in COVID-19. Study as a whole: The United States, Italy and Spain were the sources of the acute and convalescent COVID-19 samples.

Authors' processing steps: Estimation of nucleated cell counts was performed using reference gene primer amplification. Clones were sequenced by immunoSEQ multiplex PCR, and TCRdb holds only the in-frame ones, with some missing. D and trimming come from the DNA, and the V and J calls and clone size come from that table. In the table there are around 63,000 clones, 88% of which are singletons. The origin of this receptor is a woman older than 75 with active COVID-19. The specimen was peripheral blood.

The CDR3 here is CATKRMSFDTEAFF. For the CDR3, the DNA is TGTGCCACTAAAAGAATGAGTTTCGACACTGAAGCTTTCTTT. V is TRBV4-2 and J is TRBJ1-1; D gene uncertain. Germline loops: CDR1 LGHNA, CDR2 YNFKEQ. This CDR3 contains 14 residues. Deletions cut 10 bases from V and 3 bases from J, with 18 bases between.